This T cell receptor beta chain was sequenced in a study of patients and donors after allogeneic stem cell transplantation. Germline V lookup: CDR1 LGHNA, CDR2 YSLEER. V lost 0 bases to trimming and J lost 9 bases, with 12 bases between them. This CDR3 is 14 amino acids long. Each CDR3 protein is one row after TCRdb ran MiXCR on the RT-PCR reads. The sample gives about 230,000 distinct CDR3 sequences, 13% to 15% of which show up once; around a tenth is in the top ten. The chain is built from TRBV4-3 and TRBJ2-1; D gene ambiguous. Sample: blood, either unsorted or a sorted T cell fraction (not recorded which). The clonotype originates from a human donor who was either an allogeneic HSCT recipient or a stem cell or donor lymphocyte infusion donor (not recorded which). It is not recorded whose cells these are; they may come from a transplant donor. Here the CDR3 reads CASSQEAGPIEQFF. The DNA of the CDR3 is TGCGCCAGCAGCCAAGAAGCAGGCCCCATTGAGCAGTTCTTC.